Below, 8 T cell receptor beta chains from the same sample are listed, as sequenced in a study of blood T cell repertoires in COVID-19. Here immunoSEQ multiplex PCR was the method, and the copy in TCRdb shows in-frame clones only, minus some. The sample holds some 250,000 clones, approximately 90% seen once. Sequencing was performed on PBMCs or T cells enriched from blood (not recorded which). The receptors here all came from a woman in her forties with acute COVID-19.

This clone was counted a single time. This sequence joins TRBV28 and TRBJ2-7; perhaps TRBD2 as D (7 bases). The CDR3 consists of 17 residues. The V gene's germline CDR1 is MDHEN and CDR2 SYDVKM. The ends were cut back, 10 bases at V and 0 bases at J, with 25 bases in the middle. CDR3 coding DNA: TGTGCCACTTCCCTTCAAAGAGGGGGGGCTGGCTCCTACGAGCAGTACTTC. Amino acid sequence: CATSLQRGGAGSYEQYF.

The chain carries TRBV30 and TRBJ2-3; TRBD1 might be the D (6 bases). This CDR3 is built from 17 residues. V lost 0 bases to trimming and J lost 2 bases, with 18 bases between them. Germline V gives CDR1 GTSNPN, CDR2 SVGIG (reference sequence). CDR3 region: CAWSVLIPLGATDTQYF. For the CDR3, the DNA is TGTGCCTGGAGTGTACTCATCCCGCTGGGGGCCACAGATACGCAGTATTTT. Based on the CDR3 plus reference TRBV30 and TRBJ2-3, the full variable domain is SQTIHQWPATLVQPVGSPLSLECTVEGTSNPNLYWYRQAAGRGLQLLFYSVGIGQISSEVPQNLSASRPQDRQFILSSKKLLLSDSGFYLCAWSVLIPLGATDTQYFGPGTRLTVL.

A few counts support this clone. In nucleotides, the CDR3 is TGTGCCAGCAGGGCCAGTTGGAATCAGCCCCAGCATTTT. This encodes CASRASWNQPQHF. The rearrangement uses TRBV2 and TRBJ1-5; D remains unclear. CDR1 is SNHLY and CDR2 is FYNNEI in the germline V gene. V was cut by 6 bases and J by 4 bases, with 10 bases left in between. This CDR3 contains 13 residues. The whole variable domain, remainder taken from reference TRBV2 and TRBJ1-5, is EPEVTQTPSHQVTQMGQEVILRCVPISNHLYFYWYRQILGQKVEFLVSFYNNEISEKSEIFDDQFSVERPDGSNFTLKIRSTKLEDSAMYFCASRASWNQPQHFGDGTRLSIL.

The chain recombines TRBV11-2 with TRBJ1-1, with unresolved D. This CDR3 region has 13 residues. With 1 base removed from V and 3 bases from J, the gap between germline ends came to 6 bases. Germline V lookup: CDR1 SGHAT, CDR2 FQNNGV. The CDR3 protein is CASSLADYTEAFF. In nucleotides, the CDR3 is TGTGCCAGCAGCTTAGCAGACTACACTGAAGCTTTCTTT.

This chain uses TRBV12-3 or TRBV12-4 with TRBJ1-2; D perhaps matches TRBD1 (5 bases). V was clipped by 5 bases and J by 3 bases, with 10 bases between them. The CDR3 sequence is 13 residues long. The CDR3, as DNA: TGTGCCAGCAGTCCAGGGTCGCACTATGGCTACACCTTC. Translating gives CASSPGSHYGYTF.

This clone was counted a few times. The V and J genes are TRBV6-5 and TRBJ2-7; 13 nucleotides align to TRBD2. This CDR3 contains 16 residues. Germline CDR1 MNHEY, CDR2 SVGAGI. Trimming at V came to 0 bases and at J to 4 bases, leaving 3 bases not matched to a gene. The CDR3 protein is CASSYSTSGRGYEQYF. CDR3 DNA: TGTGCCAGCAGTTACTCAACTAGCGGGAGGGGTTACGAGCAGTACTTC.

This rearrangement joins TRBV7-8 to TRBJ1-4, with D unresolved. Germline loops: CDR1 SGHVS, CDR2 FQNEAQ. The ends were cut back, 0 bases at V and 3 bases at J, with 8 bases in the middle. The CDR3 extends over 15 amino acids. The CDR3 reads CASSLASGPNEKLFF. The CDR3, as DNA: TGTGCCAGCAGCTTAGCGTCAGGTCCTAATGAAAAACTGTTTTTT.

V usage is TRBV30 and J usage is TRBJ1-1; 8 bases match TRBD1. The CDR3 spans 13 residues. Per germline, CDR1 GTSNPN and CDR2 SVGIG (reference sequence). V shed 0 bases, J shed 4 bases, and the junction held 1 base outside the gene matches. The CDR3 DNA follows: TGTGCCTGGAGTGTTGACAGGGGCACTGAAGCTTTCTTT. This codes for CAWSVDRGTEAFF.